This TCR beta chain originates from a study of OX40 agonist ivuxolimab in advanced cancers. About the research overall: Of the participants, under 50% had some prior anti-PD-1, anti-PD-L1 or anti-CTLA-4 therapy, which was allowed. Broader study findings: At 0.1 to 3.0 mg/kg, CD4+ and CD8+ blood T cells expanded clonally by week 6. Partial responders treated at 0.1-3.0 mg/kg exhibited clonal expansion among the lowest measured.

About this clone: Its antigen is undetermined.

With V trimmed by 5 bases and J by 2 bases, 2 bases remained unmatched. This CDR3 spans 13 amino acids. Germline CDR1 SGHVS, CDR2 FQNEAQ. Using immunoSEQ multiplex PCR, the repertoire was profiled, and TCRdb retains in-frame clones only, with some absent. Here the sample spans around 72,000 clones, 65% to 85% being singletons. The clonotype was recovered from an adult with an advanced solid tumor such as melanoma, head and neck, liver or kidney cancer. The chain recombines TRBV7-8 with TRBJ1-2; 7 nucleotides match TRBD1. The input for sequencing was CD4+ or CD8+ T cells sorted from blood, taken in a trial of the OX40 agonist ivuxolimab. Here the CDR3 reads CASSTTGNYGYTF. The CDR3, as DNA: TGTGCCAGCAGCACGACAGGGAACTATGGCTACACCTTC.